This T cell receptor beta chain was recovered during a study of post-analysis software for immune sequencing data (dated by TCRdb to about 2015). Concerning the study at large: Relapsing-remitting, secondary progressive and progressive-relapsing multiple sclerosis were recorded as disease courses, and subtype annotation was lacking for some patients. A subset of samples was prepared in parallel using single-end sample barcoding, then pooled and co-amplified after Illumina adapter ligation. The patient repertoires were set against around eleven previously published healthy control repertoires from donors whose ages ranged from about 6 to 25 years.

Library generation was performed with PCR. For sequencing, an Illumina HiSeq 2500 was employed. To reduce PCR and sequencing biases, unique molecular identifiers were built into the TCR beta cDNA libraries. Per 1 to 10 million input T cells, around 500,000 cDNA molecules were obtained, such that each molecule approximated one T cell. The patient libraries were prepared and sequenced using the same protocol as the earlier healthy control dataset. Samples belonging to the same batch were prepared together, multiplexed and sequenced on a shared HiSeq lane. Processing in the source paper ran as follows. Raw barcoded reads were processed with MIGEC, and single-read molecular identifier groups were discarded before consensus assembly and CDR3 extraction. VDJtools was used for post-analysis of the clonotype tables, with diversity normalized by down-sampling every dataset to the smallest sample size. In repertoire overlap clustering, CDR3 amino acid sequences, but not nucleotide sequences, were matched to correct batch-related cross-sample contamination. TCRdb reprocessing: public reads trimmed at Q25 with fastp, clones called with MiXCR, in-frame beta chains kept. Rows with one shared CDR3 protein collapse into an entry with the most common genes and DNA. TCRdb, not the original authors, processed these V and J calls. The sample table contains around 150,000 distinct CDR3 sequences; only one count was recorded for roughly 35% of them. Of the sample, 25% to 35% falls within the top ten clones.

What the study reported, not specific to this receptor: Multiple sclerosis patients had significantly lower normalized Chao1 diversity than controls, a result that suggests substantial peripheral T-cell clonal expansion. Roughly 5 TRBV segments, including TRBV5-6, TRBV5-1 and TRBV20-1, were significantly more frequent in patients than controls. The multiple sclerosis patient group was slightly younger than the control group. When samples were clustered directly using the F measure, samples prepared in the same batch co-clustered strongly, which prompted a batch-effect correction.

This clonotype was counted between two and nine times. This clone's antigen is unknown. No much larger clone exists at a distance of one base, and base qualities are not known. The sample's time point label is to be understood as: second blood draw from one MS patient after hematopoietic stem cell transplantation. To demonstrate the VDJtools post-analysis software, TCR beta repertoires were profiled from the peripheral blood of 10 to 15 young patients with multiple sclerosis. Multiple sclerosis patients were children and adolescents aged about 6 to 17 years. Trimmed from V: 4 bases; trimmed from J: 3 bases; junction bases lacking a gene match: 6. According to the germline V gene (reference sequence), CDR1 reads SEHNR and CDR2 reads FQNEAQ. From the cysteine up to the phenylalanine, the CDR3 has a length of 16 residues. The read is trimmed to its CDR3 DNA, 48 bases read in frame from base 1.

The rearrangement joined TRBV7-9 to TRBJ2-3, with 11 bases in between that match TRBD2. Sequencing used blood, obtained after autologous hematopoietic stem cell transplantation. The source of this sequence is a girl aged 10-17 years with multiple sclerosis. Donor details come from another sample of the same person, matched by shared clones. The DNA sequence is TGTGCCAGCAGCTCTCAGCTAGCGGGAGGAACAGATACGCAGTATTTT. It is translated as CASSSQLAGGTDTQYF.